These 18 T cell receptor beta chains share one sample of origin, sequenced in a study of identical twins. TCRdb ran MiXCR on the 5' RACE reads and lists one entry per CDR3 protein. Among hundreds of thousands of distinct CDR3 sequences listed, less than 25% were seen once. These data were also filed under a second study, of T cells expressing NK-cell markers.

Source material: PBMCs. The receptors come from a woman younger than 35 in good health.

The chain joins TRBV12-3 or TRBV12-4 to TRBJ1-2; D is possibly TRBD1 (5 bases). This CDR3 contains 15 residues. V was pared by 3 bases and J by 2 bases, with 13 bases between. CDR3 protein: CASSLRFRANYGYTF. As DNA, the CDR3 is TGTGCCAGCAGTTTGCGATTCAGGGCCAACTATGGCTACACCTTC.

This clonotype came up many times. J is TRBJ2-1 and V is TRBV7-9; D is unresolved. The germline CDR1 and CDR2 sequences are SEHNR and FQNEAQ (reference sequence). The CDR3 contains 12 residues. Deletions cut 1 base from V and 8 bases from J, with 6 bases between. In DNA, the CDR3 is TGTGCCAGCAGCTTAGATTTGGATGAGCAGTTCTTC. Amino acids: CASSLDLDEQFF.

This clonotype was recorded at least ten times. V usage is TRBV29-1 and J usage is TRBJ2-1; D gene ambiguous. Germline CDR1 reads SQVTM; CDR2 reads ANQGSEA. The CDR3 is 15 amino acids. Trimming stripped 1 base from V and 8 bases from J, with 18 bases between. CDR3 DNA: TGCAGCGTTGAAGCCGACGGAACGACGTACGATGAGCAGTTCTTC. This gives the protein CSVEADGTTYDEQFF.

The chain joins TRBV9 to TRBJ2-3; D is possibly TRBD2 (6 bases). The CDR3 loop spans 15 amino acids. Germline V gives CDR1 SGDLS, CDR2 YYNGEE. V lost 1 base to trimming and J lost 0 bases, with 9 bases between them. The CDR3 loop reads CASSVLAGSTDTQYF. Here the CDR3 DNA reads TGTGCCAGCAGCGTATTGGCGGGGAGCACAGATACGCAGTATTTT. The entire variable domain, with the rest obtained from reference TRBV9 and TRBJ2-3, is as follows: DSGVTQTPKHLITATGQRVTLRCSPRSGDLSVYWYQQSLDQGLQFLIQYYNGEERAKGNILERFSAQQFPDLHSELNLSSLELGDSALYFCASSVLAGSTDTQYFGPGTRLTVL.

CDR3 in DNA: TGTGCCAGCGGGGTCGACCGCTACTCCTACGAGCAGTACTTC. This codes for CASGVDRYSYEQYF. The V and J genes are TRBV6-1 and TRBJ2-7; D is unresolved. CDR1 and CDR2 (germline): MNHNS, SASEGT. This CDR3 is built from 14 residues. The V gene lost 8 bases and the J gene lost 0 bases, with 14 bases spanning the gap.

This clonotype was picked up one time. The chain joins TRBV24-1 to TRBJ1-1; TRBD1 agrees at 10 bases. Trimming removed 1 base from V and 3 bases from J; junction bases left unmatched: 7. In germline, CDR1 is KGHDR, CDR2 SFDVKD. The CDR3 sequence is 17 residues long. CDR3 region: CATSDFGTGVIYTEAFF. In DNA form, the CDR3 reads TGTGCCACCAGTGATTTCGGGACAGGGGTTATTTACACTGAAGCTTTCTTT.

The CDR3 DNA is TGCGCCAGCAGCTTAGGGCCGGGGCAGAACGAGCAGTACTTC. Its protein product is CASSLGPGQNEQYF. V usage is TRBV5-1 and J usage is TRBJ2-7; D could derive from TRBD1 or TRBD2 (5 bases each). This CDR3 is built from 14 residues. Germline V lookup: CDR1 SGHRS, CDR2 YFSETQ. V lost 2 bases and J 5 bases, leaving 14 bases between the germline ends.

The CDR3 sequence is CASSFLSPTTDTQYF. The CDR3 coding sequence is TGTGCCAGCAGTTTTTTAAGTCCAACCACAGATACGCAGTATTTT. The chain combines TRBV12-3 or TRBV12-4 with TRBJ2-3; D not certain. V gave up 3 bases and J gave up 2 bases, with 12 bases separating them. CDR3 length: 15 residues.

This clonotype has only a few counts. The chain uses TRBV7-9 and TRBJ2-7, with 8 bases lining up with TRBD1. Losses at the gene ends were 2 bases for V and 2 bases for J; bases not matched to a gene: 5. The CDR3 contains 15 residues. Germline CDR1 reads SEHNR; CDR2 reads FQNEAQ (reference sequence). CDR3 amino acids: CASSLTNRGTYEQYF. CDR3 sequence (DNA): TGTGCCAGCAGCTTAACGAACAGGGGGACCTACGAGCAGTACTTC.

This clonotype was found a few times. This chain joins TRBV20-1 and TRBJ2-1; D remains ambiguous. This CDR3 spans 13 amino acids. Germline V CDR1 and CDR2: DFQATT, SNEGSKA (reference sequence). Trimming took 3 bases from V and 3 from J, leaving 9 bases between them. The DNA of the CDR3 is TGCAGTGCTAGTCCCGACAACTACAATGAGCAGTTCTTC. Its protein product is CSASPDNYNEQFF.

V and J are TRBV6-1 and TRBJ2-3; possible D gene TRBD1, 6 bases. The CDR3 extends over 15 amino acids. Germline CDR1 MNHNS, CDR2 SASEGT. V lost 6 bases and J 2 bases, leaving 15 bases between the germline ends. CDR3 protein: CASRSGGIFTDTQYF. CDR3 sequence (DNA): TGTGCCAGCAGGAGTGGGGGCATATTCACAGATACGCAGTATTTT.

The chain carries TRBV7-3 and TRBJ2-3; D is ambiguous. The length of the CDR3 is 15 residues. V lost 5 bases to trimming and J lost 0 bases, with 12 bases between them. Germline V gene lookup returns CDR1 SGHTA and CDR2 FQGTGA. CDR3 in DNA: TGTGCCAGCAGCCCTATCTTCGGTAGCACAGATACGCAGTATTTT. This gives the protein CASSPIFGSTDTQYF.

V usage is TRBV5-1 and J usage is TRBJ2-7, with D possibly TRBD2 on 6 matching bases. Germline CDR1 is SGHRS and CDR2 is YFSETQ. V was cut by 4 bases and J by 6 bases, with 17 bases left in between. The CDR3 length is 14 residues. CDR3 bases: TGCGCCAGCAGCCCTCGGGAGACTTTAGTCGAGCAGTACTTC. Translated: CASSPRETLVEQYF.

This clonotype was counted a few times. The CDR3 here is CASSLIRGPWNEQFF. The CDR3 bases are TGTGCCAGCAGCTTGATCAGGGGGCCGTGGAATGAGCAGTTCTTC. The chain is built from TRBV7-9 and TRBJ2-1; 8 nucleotides match TRBD1. The CDR3 is 15 residues long. Germline V gene data show CDR1 as SEHNR and CDR2 as FQNEAQ (reference sequence). V lost 3 bases and J lost 7; bases outside the gene matches: 8.

This clonotype was counted between two and nine times. The chain joins TRBV29-1 to TRBJ2-5; a weak D match, TRBD2 (6 bases). CDR1 and CDR2 (germline): SQVTM, ANQGSEA. This CDR3 is 16 amino acids long. V was shortened by 0 bases and J by 0 bases, with 14 bases between the two germline ends. The CDR3 DNA reads TGCAGCGTTGAAGACCCCACACTAGCAGACCAAGAGACCCAGTACTTC. Translated: CSVEDPTLADQETQYF.

In its sample, this clonotype was seen many times. The V call is TRBV5-1, the J call TRBJ1-2, with D tentatively TRBD1 (6 bases). Germline CDR1 is SGHRS and CDR2 is YFSETQ. V was pared by 1 base and J by 4 bases, with 17 bases between. The CDR3 spans 16 residues. The chain's CDR3 is CASSLTIGGTSYGYTF. CDR3 coding DNA: TGCGCCAGCAGCTTGACTATAGGGGGAACGTCCTATGGCTACACCTTC. Using reference TRBV5-1 and TRBJ1-2 for the parts outside the CDR3, the full variable domain is KAGVTQTPRYLIKTRGQQVTLSCSPISGHRSVSWYQQTPGQGLQFLFEYFSETQRNKGNFPGRFSGRQFSNSRSEMNVSTLELGDSALYLCASSLTIGGTSYGYTFGSGTRLTVV.

Of note for this clonotype: A read error may produce the germline difference seen at one junction end. This chain links TRBV20-1 with TRBJ1-2, with D unresolved. The CDR3 runs 15 residues. CDR1 DFQATT and CDR2 SNEGSKA come from the germline V gene (reference sequence). The CDR3 DNA reads TGCTGTGCTAGAGCCGGACGGCTTCCCTTTTATGGCTACACCTTC. Translating it yields CCARAGRLPFYGYTF.

The chain couples TRBV6-2 or TRBV6-3 to TRBJ2-7; no definite D call. CDR1 is MNHEY and CDR2 is SVGEGT in the germline V gene. V shed 0 bases and J shed 3 bases, with 6 bases lying between them. The CDR3 sequence is 13 residues long. CDR3 DNA: TGTGCCAGCAGTTACTCAGCCATCTACGAGCAGTACTTC. This translates into CASSYSAIYEQYF.